The 7 T cell receptor beta chains given below trace back to one sample, sequenced in a study of cytomegalovirus exposure and HLA in healthy donors. Sequencing was performed with immunoSEQ multiplex PCR; in TCRdb, only in-frame clones are kept and a portion is missing. The table shows some 260,000 clones, with about 90% occurring only once. The sample consisted of PBMCs. The source is a man aged 18 to 29 in good health and CMV-seropositive.

This clone was found once. This chain connects TRBV7-9 to TRBJ1-2; D call uncertain. The CDR3 runs 12 residues. CDR1 is SEHNR, CDR2 FQNEAQ, per germline (reference sequence). The V end was cut by 5 bases, the J end by 2 bases, with 6 bases between. The CDR3 bases are TGTGCCAGCAGCCGGGAAAACTATGGCTACACCTTC. It codes for CASSRENYGYTF.

The V and J genes are TRBV2 and TRBJ1-1, with D possibly being TRBD1 (5 bases). CDR1 and CDR2 from the germline V gene are SNHLY and FYNNEI. The V and J ends lost 5 bases and 4 bases respectively, with 17 bases between them. This CDR3 is built from 15 residues. CDR3 in amino acids: CASSKYSDSTTEAFF. Here the CDR3 DNA reads TGTGCCAGCAGTAAATATTCCGACAGCACCACTGAAGCTTTCTTT.

This clone was seen a handful of times. The rearrangement joins TRBV6-1 to TRBJ1-2, with D tentatively TRBD1 (6 bases). Per germline, CDR1 MNHNS and CDR2 SASEGT. The CDR3 length is 13 residues. Between the trimmed V and J ends, which lost 4 bases and 8 bases, there was a span of 14 bases. The CDR3 region has the DNA TGTGCCAGCAGTGTTTCAGGGGTTGAAGGCTACACCTTC. The encoded protein is CASSVSGVEGYTF.

This clone was recorded only once. The chain uses TRBV2 and TRBJ2-7, with D unresolved. Germline lookup yields CDR1 SNHLY and CDR2 FYNNEI. The CDR3 consists of 10 residues. The CDR3 DNA follows: TGTGTATCCGGCACCTACGAGCAGTACTTC. This encodes CVSGTYEQYF.

The V gene is TRBV7-9, the J gene TRBJ2-7, with D perhaps TRBD1 (5 bases). V was trimmed by 4 bases and J by 2 bases, leaving 12 bases between them. Per the germline V gene, CDR1 is SEHNR and CDR2 is FQNEAQ (reference sequence). The CDR3 covers 14 residues. The CDR3 loop reads CASSSPARAYEQYF. The DNA of the CDR3 is TGTGCCAGCAGCTCGCCGGCCAGGGCCTACGAGCAGTACTTC.

This clone appeared a single time. The rearrangement joins TRBV29-1 to TRBJ2-3, with D perhaps matching TRBD1 (5 bases). V was pared by 1 base and J by 3 bases, with 11 bases between. The germline V gene has CDR1 SQVTM and CDR2 ANQGSEA. CDR3 length: 14 amino acids. For the CDR3, the DNA is TGCAGCGTTGAAGGGGGCGCGAAGACAGATACGCAGTATTTT. Translating it yields CSVEGGAKTDTQYF.

The rearrangement joins TRBV5-1 to TRBJ2-1, with 8 bases aligning to TRBD1. This CDR3 has 15 amino acids. CDR1 is SGHRS, CDR2 YFSETQ, per germline. After removal of 0 bases from V and 9 bases from J, the junction contained 8 bases not matched to a gene. The CDR3 DNA sequence: TGCGCCAGCAGCTTGGGCCCGACAGGGGAGTCTGAGCAGTTCTTC. Translated: CASSLGPTGESEQFF.